These T cell receptor beta chains were read from a single sample in a study of CD8 T cells in Susac syndrome. Each CDR3 protein gets one entry after TCRdb re-called the immunoSEQ multiplex PCR reads with MiXCR. Among 100,000 to 150,000 distinct CDR3 sequences listed, around 94% were seen once. The sample comprised CD8+ T cells from PBMCs. These TCRs come from a human donor with Susac syndrome. The CDR3 runs from the conserved cysteine through the conserved F or W. Fields, in order: CDR3 protein, CDR3 DNA, clone size, J gene, V gene, D gene. A D gene is named only where the DNA matches it firmly. Only some rows state a clone size, as once, few, many or a class for expanded clones.

CDR3aa: CASSLSERYEQYF; CDR3nt: TGTGCCAGCAGTTTATCGGAGAGGTACGAGCAGTACTTC; abundance: once; j_gene: TRBJ2-7; v_gene: TRBV27; d_gene: -
CDR3aa: CASSAGGGYTEAFF; CDR3nt: TGTGCCAGCAGCGCCGGAGGAGGGTACACTGAAGCTTTCTTT; abundance: -; j_gene: TRBJ1-1; v_gene: TRBV9; d_gene: -
CDR3aa: CASSPQTGGLTSYEQYF; CDR3nt: TGTGCCAGCAGCCCCCAGACAGGGGGTTTGACGTCCTACGAGCAGTACTTC; abundance: -; j_gene: TRBJ2-7; v_gene: TRBV5-6; d_gene: TRBD1
CDR3aa: CASSEGTTNTGELFF; CDR3nt: TGTGCCAGCAGTGAAGGGACTACGAACACCGGGGAGCTGTTTTTT; abundance: -; j_gene: TRBJ2-2; v_gene: TRBV2; d_gene: -
CDR3aa: CAIPTENTGELFF; CDR3nt: TGTGCCATCCCGACGGAGAACACCGGGGAGCTGTTTTTT; abundance: -; j_gene: TRBJ2-2; v_gene: TRBV18; d_gene: -
CDR3aa: CASSPGLAGGYTAYEQYF; CDR3nt: TGTGCCAGCAGCCCTGGACTAGCGGGGGGCTATACGGCCTACGAGCAGTACTTC; abundance: -; j_gene: TRBJ2-7; v_gene: TRBV3-1; d_gene: TRBD2
CDR3aa: CATSELGMGTNTGELFF; CDR3nt: TGTGCCACCTCAGAGTTGGGGATGGGAACAAACACCGGGGAGCTGTTTTTT; abundance: -; j_gene: TRBJ2-2; v_gene: TRBV15; d_gene: -
CDR3aa: CSAGQINTEAFF; CDR3nt: TGCAGCGCCGGACAGATTAACACTGAAGCTTTCTTT; abundance: once; j_gene: TRBJ1-1; v_gene: TRBV29-1; d_gene: -
CDR3aa: CASSLGVGGNEQFF; CDR3nt: TGTGCCAGCAGCTTAGGTGTAGGGGGAAATGAGCAGTTCTTC; abundance: -; j_gene: TRBJ2-1; v_gene: TRBV11-2; d_gene: -
CDR3aa: CASSLEGAGTEAFF; CDR3nt: TGTGCCAGCAGCTTAGAGGGGGCTGGCACTGAAGCTTTCTTT; abundance: few; j_gene: TRBJ1-1; v_gene: TRBV5-6; d_gene: TRBD1
CDR3aa: CSARDRAETQYF; CDR3nt: TGCAGTGCTAGAGATCGGGCGGAGACCCAGTACTTC; abundance: once; j_gene: TRBJ2-5; v_gene: TRBV20-1; d_gene: -
CDR3aa: CASSQGGGANVLTF; CDR3nt: TGTGCCAGCAGCCAAGGGGGCGGGGCCAACGTCCTGACTTTC; abundance: -; j_gene: TRBJ2-6; v_gene: TRBV4-2; d_gene: -
CDR3aa: CSATSGGAYEQYF; CDR3nt: TGCAGTGCTACCAGCGGGGGGGCCTACGAGCAGTACTTC; abundance: -; j_gene: TRBJ2-7; v_gene: TRBV20-1; d_gene: TRBD2
CDR3aa: CASSQEQGNLNYGYTF; CDR3nt: TGCGCCAGCAGCCAAGAACAGGGAAACTTAAACTATGGCTACACCTTC; abundance: -; j_gene: TRBJ1-2; v_gene: TRBV4-3; d_gene: -
CDR3aa: CSARPYRNMNTEAFF; CDR3nt: TGCAGTGCTCGTCCCTACCGTAATATGAACACTGAAGCTTTCTTT; abundance: -; j_gene: TRBJ1-1; v_gene: TRBV20-1; d_gene: -
CDR3aa: CASSLNQAGPGDGYTF; CDR3nt: TGCGCCAGCAGCCTAAACCAAGCCGGGCCGGGAGATGGCTACACCTTC; abundance: -; j_gene: TRBJ1-2; v_gene: TRBV4-1; d_gene: -
CDR3aa: CATSGRTSGGAQFF; CDR3nt: TGTGCCACCAGCGGTCGGACTAGCGGGGGGGCCCAGTTCTTC; abundance: -; j_gene: TRBJ2-1; v_gene: TRBV15; d_gene: TRBD2
CDR3aa: CASSPLGLAGNEQFF; CDR3nt: TGTGCCAGCAGTCCCCTAGGACTAGCGGGGAATGAGCAGTTCTTC; abundance: -; j_gene: TRBJ2-1; v_gene: TRBV12-3/TRBV12-4; d_gene: TRBD2
CDR3aa: CSASLAGPTSSYEQYF; CDR3nt: TGCAGTGCTAGTCTAGCGGGACCGACTAGCTCCTACGAGCAGTACTTC; abundance: -; j_gene: TRBJ2-7; v_gene: TRBV20-1; d_gene: TRBD2
CDR3aa: CASSETDGLNTEAFF; CDR3nt: TGTGCCAGCAGTGAAACGGACGGACTGAACACTGAAGCTTTCTTT; abundance: -; j_gene: TRBJ1-1; v_gene: TRBV6-1; d_gene: -
CDR3aa: CASSLGGQLNEKLFF; CDR3nt: TGTGCCAGCAGTTTGGGGGGACAGCTTAATGAAAAACTGTTTTTT; abundance: -; j_gene: TRBJ1-4; v_gene: TRBV13; d_gene: TRBD1
CDR3aa: CSVTGGSHFNEQFF; CDR3nt: TGCAGCGTGACAGGGGGCAGCCATTTTAATGAGCAGTTCTTC; abundance: once; j_gene: TRBJ2-1; v_gene: TRBV29-1; d_gene: TRBD1
CDR3aa: CAWRDTGRRFTEAFF; CDR3nt: TGTGCCTGGAGGGACACAGGCCGACGATTCACTGAAGCTTTCTTT; abundance: once; j_gene: TRBJ1-1; v_gene: TRBV30; d_gene: -
CDR3aa: CASRFSGGTYNEQFF; CDR3nt: TGTGCCAGCAGGTTCAGCGGGGGTACCTACAATGAGCAGTTCTTC; abundance: once; j_gene: TRBJ2-1; v_gene: TRBV7-3; d_gene: TRBD2
CDR3aa: CSAPDGIGLAFF; CDR3nt: TGCAGCGCCCCGGACGGGATAGGGTTAGCTTTCTTT; abundance: -; j_gene: TRBJ1-1; v_gene: TRBV29-1; d_gene: -
CDR3aa: CASSLTGAPKNIQYF; CDR3nt: TGTGCCAGCAGCCTGACAGGGGCCCCCAAAAACATTCAGTACTTC; abundance: -; j_gene: TRBJ2-4; v_gene: TRBV13; d_gene: TRBD1
CDR3aa: CASSQKGAISGANVLTF; CDR3nt: TGTGCCAGCAGCCAGAAGGGGGCAATCTCTGGGGCCAACGTCCTGACTTTC; abundance: -; j_gene: TRBJ2-6; v_gene: TRBV3-1; d_gene: TRBD1
CDR3aa: CASSFDRAVDTQYF; CDR3nt: TGCGCCAGCAGCTTTGACAGGGCCGTGGATACGCAGTATTTT; abundance: -; j_gene: TRBJ2-3; v_gene: TRBV5-1; d_gene: TRBD1
CDR3aa: CASRTGRVEQYF; CDR3nt: TGTGCCAGCAGGACGGGACGTGTCGAGCAGTACTTC; abundance: once; j_gene: TRBJ2-7; v_gene: TRBV27; d_gene: -
CDR3aa: CAIESSGGTEAFF; CDR3nt: TGTGCCATCGAAAGTTCTGGGGGCACTGAAGCTTTCTTT; abundance: -; j_gene: TRBJ1-1; v_gene: TRBV10-3; d_gene: -
CDR3aa: CASSMGTVQPQHF; CDR3nt: TGTGCCAGTAGTATGGGGACAGTTCAGCCCCAGCATTTT; abundance: -; j_gene: TRBJ1-5; v_gene: TRBV19; d_gene: TRBD1
CDR3aa: CASTTGNEQFF; CDR3nt: TGTGCCAGCACTACGGGTAATGAGCAGTTCTTC; abundance: -; j_gene: TRBJ2-1; v_gene: TRBV12-3/TRBV12-4; d_gene: -
CDR3aa: CSAADSLNTEAFF; CDR3nt: TGCAGTGCGGCCGACAGTCTGAACACTGAAGCTTTCTTT; abundance: -; j_gene: TRBJ1-1; v_gene: TRBV20-1; d_gene: -
CDR3aa: CASSPAITGAHEQYF; CDR3nt: TGTGCCAGCAGCCCCGCCATTACAGGGGCCCACGAGCAGTACTTC; abundance: -; j_gene: TRBJ2-7; v_gene: TRBV14; d_gene: TRBD1
CDR3aa: CASSHQTGEAFF; CDR3nt: TGTGCCAGCAGCCACCAGACAGGGGAAGCTTTCTTT; abundance: -; j_gene: TRBJ1-1; v_gene: TRBV4-2; d_gene: TRBD1
CDR3aa: CASSQDTRENEQFF; CDR3nt: TGCGCCAGCAGCCAAGATACAAGGGAGAATGAGCAGTTCTTC; abundance: -; j_gene: TRBJ2-1; v_gene: TRBV4-1; d_gene: -
CDR3aa: CASSPWGRVNTEAFF; CDR3nt: TGTGCCAGCAGCCCTTGGGGCAGGGTGAACACTGAAGCTTTCTTT; abundance: -; j_gene: TRBJ1-1; v_gene: TRBV14; d_gene: -
CDR3aa: CSARMGEQYF; CDR3nt: TGCAGTGCTAGAATGGGGGAGCAGTACTTC; abundance: -; j_gene: TRBJ2-7; v_gene: TRBV20-1; d_gene: -
CDR3aa: CASSQGTGDGYTF; CDR3nt: TGTGCCAGCAGCCAGGGGACAGGGGACGGCTACACCTTC; abundance: -; j_gene: TRBJ1-2; v_gene: TRBV3-1; d_gene: TRBD1
CDR3aa: CSAREKYPTEAFF; CDR3nt: TGCAGTGCTAGAGAGAAGTACCCGACTGAAGCTTTCTTT; abundance: -; j_gene: TRBJ1-1; v_gene: TRBV20-1; d_gene: -
CDR3aa: CSAPLGSTDTQYF; CDR3nt: TGCAGTGCCCCGTTGGGCAGCACAGATACGCAGTATTTT; abundance: -; j_gene: TRBJ2-3; v_gene: TRBV20-1; d_gene: -
CDR3aa: CASSARLAAYEQYF; CDR3nt: TGCGCCAGCAGCGCCCGACTAGCCGCCTACGAGCAGTACTTC; abundance: once; j_gene: TRBJ2-7; v_gene: TRBV4-3; d_gene: TRBD2
CDR3aa: CASSQEILTDYGYTF; CDR3nt: TGCGCCAGCAGCCAAGAAATATTAACAGACTATGGCTACACCTTC; abundance: -; j_gene: TRBJ1-2; v_gene: TRBV4-3; d_gene: -
CDR3aa: CATSDRDRAATEAFF; CDR3nt: TGTGCCACCAGCGACCGGGACAGGGCAGCCACTGAAGCTTTCTTT; abundance: -; j_gene: TRBJ1-1; v_gene: TRBV15; d_gene: TRBD1
CDR3aa: CASSIGRTLDAEAFF; CDR3nt: TGTGCCAGTAGTATAGGCAGAACTCTGGACGCTGAAGCTTTCTTT; abundance: -; j_gene: TRBJ1-1; v_gene: TRBV19; d_gene: -
CDR3aa: CASSVGAGITYEQYF; CDR3nt: TGTGCCAGCAGCGTAGGAGCGGGGATCACCTACGAGCAGTACTTC; abundance: -; j_gene: TRBJ2-7; v_gene: TRBV9; d_gene: TRBD2